The source of this T cell receptor beta chain is a study of shared clonotypes between healthy human individuals. In regard to this clone: The target antigen is unknown.

Study findings and constraints: The sole specimen, blood, was sampled, and tissue repertoires likely differ.

The CDR3 loop spans 12 amino acids. The V gene lost 4 bases and the J gene lost 3 bases, with 6 bases spanning the gap. The germline V gene encodes CDR1 LNHDA and CDR2 SQIVND (reference sequence). Libraries were prepared by immunoSEQ multiplex PCR; TCRdb keeps only in-frame clonotypes and omits some of them. There are 2,500,000 or so clones in the sample; roughly 93% occur only once, and 0.35% to 0.45% lies in the top ten. This TCR was recovered from a young man in good health. Some clones in this sample may be carry-over from other donors' samples. The chain joins TRBV19 to TRBJ1-1; D gene uncertain. The sample consisted of naive CD4+ T cells from PBMCs. Specified subset: CD45RA+ positively selected. The CDR3 bases are TGTGCCAGTAGTAAGATGTACACTGAAGCTTTCTTT. Its translation: CASSKMYTEAFF.